The 11 T cell receptor beta chains below come from one sample, sequenced in a study of CD8 T cells in ankylosing spondylitis. General study findings and limits: Apparently characteristic of ankylosing spondylitis blood was a TCR beta motif (eight highly homologous variants).

TCRdb re-analysed the 5' RACE reads in MiXCR, keeping a single row per CDR3 protein. Of fewer than 550,000 distinct CDR3 sequences listed, approximately 5% are singletons. No cognate antigen is known for these TCRs. The sequencing sample was made of blood, either unsorted or a sorted T cell fraction (not recorded which). These receptors came from a male donor with ankylosing spondylitis.

Ten or more counts support this clonotype. The chain links TRBV10-3 to TRBJ2-7; 9 bases match TRBD2. V lost 2 bases and J lost 6; bases outside the gene matches: 8. This CDR3 comprises 15 residues. Germline CDR1 reads ENHRY; CDR2 reads SYGVKD. This chain's CDR3 is CAISEELAGPFEQYF. CDR3 DNA sequence: TGTGCCATCAGTGAGGAGCTAGCGGGGCCATTCGAGCAGTACTTC.

This clonotype was counted many times. J is TRBJ2-3 and V is TRBV5-1; 7 positions agree with TRBD1. Germline V gene data show CDR1 as SGHRS and CDR2 as YFSETQ. V dropped 7 bases and J dropped 1; count of bases not matched to a gene: 6. This CDR3 has 14 amino acids. CDR3 loop: CASETGYGTDTQYF. CDR3 in DNA: TGCGCCAGCGAGACAGGGTACGGCACAGATACGCAGTATTTT.

This clonotype was seen at least ten times. V gene TRBV7-9 combines with J gene TRBJ1-6; D gene ambiguous. The CDR3 is made up of 14 amino acids. V was shortened by 1 base and J by 9 bases, with 10 bases between the two germline ends. Germline lookup yields CDR1 SEHNR and CDR2 FQNEAQ (reference sequence). CDR3 sequence: CASSLGSAASPLHF. The CDR3 nucleotides are TGTGCCAGCAGCTTAGGGTCCGCGGCTTCACCCCTCCACTTT.

In the case of this clonotype: One end of the junction does not line up with germline, which may come from a read error. This chain connects TRBV6-2 or TRBV6-3 to TRBJ2-1; TRBD2 is a possible D gene (6 bases). The CDR3 runs 15 residues. The germline CDR1 and CDR2 sequences are MNHEY and SVGEGT. The CDR3: CTSSLGTDSYNEQFF. For the CDR3, the DNA is TGTACCAGCAGTCTCGGGACTGACTCCTACAATGAGCAGTTCTTC.

The rearrangement uses TRBV20-1 and TRBJ2-7; 11 bases are shared with TRBD2. Looked up from germline, CDR1 is DFQATT and CDR2 is SNEGSKA (reference sequence). The V segment lost 3 bases and the J segment 11 bases; nucleotides outside the gene matches: 6. The CDR3 consists of 12 residues. The CDR3 loop reads CSASGLAGGKYF. The CDR3 coding sequence is TGCAGTGCTAGCGGCCTAGCGGGAGGAAAGTACTTC.

This clonotype was picked up many times. This chain links TRBV6-5 with TRBJ1-2; TRBD1 aligns across 7 bases. The J segment lost 6 bases and the V segment lost 7 bases, leaving 11 bases of the junction unmatched. The CDR3 is 14 amino acids. The germline gives CDR1 MNHEY, CDR2 SVGAGI. CDR3 in amino acids: CASITPGTEDGYTF. The DNA for the CDR3 is TGTGCCAGCATTACCCCCGGGACAGAGGATGGCTACACCTTC.

This clonotype has a count of ten or more. V is TRBV20-1 and J is TRBJ2-2, with 8 positions matching TRBD2. CDR3 size: 14 residues. Trimming removed 6 bases from V and 3 bases from J; junction bases left unmatched: 6. Looked up from germline, CDR1 is DFQATT and CDR2 is SNEGSKA (reference sequence). CDR3 sequence: CSARSGRDTGELFF. The CDR3 nucleotides are TGCAGTGCCCGAAGCGGGAGAGACACCGGGGAGCTGTTTTTT.

This clonotype was picked up many times. This chain connects TRBV10-2 to TRBJ1-2; D uncertain. The CDR3 length is 12 residues. V gave up 5 bases and J gave up 1 base, with 5 bases separating them. Germline lookup yields CDR1 WSHSY and CDR2 SAAADI. As DNA, the CDR3 is TGCGCCAGCAGTACAGATAACTATGGCTACACCTTC. Encoded protein: CASSTDNYGYTF.

This clonotype showed up many times. CDR3 DNA sequence: TGTGCCAGCAGTTACGGAGGGTATGGCTACACCTTC. Translating it yields CASSYGGYGYTF. J is TRBJ1-2 and V is TRBV6-2 or TRBV6-3; D ambiguous. CDR3 length equals 12 residues. V was shortened by 2 bases and J by 5 bases, with 6 bases between the two germline ends. CDR1 MNHEY and CDR2 SVGEGT come from the germline V gene.

This clonotype appeared many times. The chain links TRBV20-1 to TRBJ1-2; maybe TRBD1 (5 bases). This CDR3 comprises 12 residues. Germline V CDR1 and CDR2: DFQATT, SNEGSKA (reference sequence). V lost 3 bases to trimming and J lost 2 bases, with 7 bases between them. In DNA form, the CDR3 reads TGCAGTGCTAGTAGGGGAAACTATGGCTACACCTTC. This gives the protein CSASRGNYGYTF.

This clonotype was seen ten or more times. The chain uses TRBV15 and TRBJ1-2; no reliable D call. The CDR3 is 13 residues long. In germline, CDR1 is LNHNV, CDR2 YYDKDF (reference sequence). The V and J ends lost 3 bases and 4 bases respectively, with 9 bases between them. Written as DNA, the CDR3 is TGTGCCACCAGCAGGAAGGACGCCTATGGCTACACCTTC. It encodes CATSRKDAYGYTF. Supplemented by reference TRBV15 and TRBJ1-2, the full variable domain reads DAMVIQNPRYQVTQFGKPVTLSCSQTLNHNVMYWYQQKSSQAPKLLFHYYDKDFNNEADTPDNFQSRRPNTSFCFLDIRSPGLGDTAMYLCATSRKDAYGYTFGSGTRLTVV.